This TCR beta chain was captured by sequencing in a study of T cells in Graves' hyperthyroidism and ophthalmopathy (dated by TCRdb to the late 2010s). Regarding the complete study: Peripheral blood samples were taken at initial diagnosis, before any treatment was given. The study also compared thyroid tissue and blood T-cell repertoires from a handful of Graves' hyperthyroidism patients. To identify distinguishing TCR V-J signatures, a discovery cohort of roughly 100 patients was used, comprising 40 to 45 with Graves' ophthalmopathy and 57 with stable Graves' hyperthyroidism. After blood sampling, hyperthyroidism patients were treated with methimazole at a starting dose of 30 mg daily, and ophthalmopathy patients were treated with high-dose intravenous methylprednisolone. The 100 discovery patients were divided at random into training and test sets in a 7:3 ratio. An independent validation cohort of under 20 hyperthyroidism patients and about 16 patients who later progressed to ophthalmopathy tested prospective prediction of ophthalmopathy. TCR Vbeta CDR3 sequencing of roughly 140 peripheral blood samples (over 40 ophthalmopathy, over 70 hyperthyroidism and around 17 progressor patients) is reported in the paper. Study-level results and caveats: No statistical method was used to set the sample size in advance, and investigators knew the group allocation. In validation, the model predicted progression to ophthalmopathy with around 71% sensitivity and roughly 75% specificity, a median of 6.5 months before onset. Ophthalmopathy was separated from stable hyperthyroidism by a 13 V-J signature model, with approximately 86% sensitivity and 81% to 82% specificity obtained in cross-validation and 80%/75% obtained in testing. Blood samples also contained most of the expanded thyroid clonotypes (frequency above 0.001), which suggests that blood repertoires may reflect thyroid immune responses.

Hyperthyroidism patients were aged 18 to 65 years and newly diagnosed, with disease duration of less than 2 months. Patients with uncontrolled infections, other autoimmune diseases, pregnancy or lactation were excluded. Diagnoses were established on the basis of clinical symptoms, serum thyroxine and TRAb, thyroid ultrasound, and orbital computed tomography. Blood from progressor patients was drawn when they were first diagnosed with hyperthyroidism, before any ophthalmopathy symptoms appeared. PBMCs were isolated from about 9.2 ml of fresh peripheral blood by Ficoll-Paque density gradient centrifugation. Progressor patients were first diagnosed with Graves' hyperthyroidism and then developed ophthalmopathy during follow-up. Total RNA was extracted with Trizol reagent, and quality was checked on an Agilent 2100 Bioanalyzer. V ends up 5 bases short and J 0 bases short, with an unmatched junction base count of 2. The CDR3 sequence holds 14 residues, the cysteine and phenylalanine included. Only CDR3 DNA remains: 42 bases, in frame from the first base.

The sample holds many counts of this clonotype. Its antigen remains unidentified. Base qualities are missing; no much larger clone stands one base away. The TCR beta CDR3 regions were amplified from RNA transcripts. For the first round of RT-PCR on the TCR CDR3, the HTBI primer set was used together with the Qiagen OneStep RT-PCR kit. Libraries were constructed in a second round of multiplex PCR, after which size selection and purification were carried out. The libraries were sequenced on an Illumina HiSeq2000 using paired-end 100 bp reads. The paper's processing steps were these. SOAPnuke was used to process the raw data, removing reads that contained adapters or uncalled bases, had a mean Phred below 15, or lacked an exact match to the constant primer or identifier. COPE v1.2.5 was used to merge the high-quality paired reads, and each unique nucleotide sequence was defined as a clonotype. Clonotypes were aligned to IMGT TRBV, TRBD and TRBJ reference segments using MiTCR v1.1. The analysis included only V-J combinations with a frequency above 0.0001, which together covered 99.2% of the repertoires. A TCS score was defined as the ratio of F50 (clonal expansion) to E x V (chaos), with BLOSUM62-based TCRdist applied between CDR3 peptides within each V-J. Welch's t-statistics and random forest reduced 500 to 550 V-J features to about 13, which were used in a naive Bayes classifier (R e1071). TCRdb reran the public reads through fastp at Q25 and MiXCR, keeping productive beta chains. Rows matching on CDR3 protein sequence are summarized as one entry with the most common DNA and genes. These V and J calls derive from TCRdb rather than the authors' analysis. Recorded for this sample are around 300,000 distinct CDR3 sequences; about 25% of them occurred a single time. The ten most abundant clones make up around 30% of the sample.

The chain couples TRBV12-3 or TRBV12-4 to TRBJ1-1; 8 middle bases align to TRBD1. Material: blood. This TCR came from a man between 35 and 55 years old with Graves' hyperthyroidism that later progressed to Graves' ophthalmopathy. The CDR3 sequence is CASSGGQVNTEAFF. The DNA is as follows: TGTGCCAGCAGTGGGGGACAGGTGAACACTGAAGCTTTCTTT.